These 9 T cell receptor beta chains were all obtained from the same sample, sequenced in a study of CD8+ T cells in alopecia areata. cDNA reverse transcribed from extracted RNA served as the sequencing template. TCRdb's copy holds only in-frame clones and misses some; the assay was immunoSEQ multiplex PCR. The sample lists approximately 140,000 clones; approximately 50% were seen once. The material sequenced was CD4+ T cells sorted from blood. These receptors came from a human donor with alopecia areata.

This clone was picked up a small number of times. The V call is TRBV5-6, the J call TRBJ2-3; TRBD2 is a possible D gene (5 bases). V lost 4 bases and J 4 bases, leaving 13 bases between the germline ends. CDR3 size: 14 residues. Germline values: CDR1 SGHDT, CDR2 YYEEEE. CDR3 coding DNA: TGTGCCAGCAGCCCCGCGGACTGGGCAGATACGCAGTATTTT. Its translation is CASSPADWADTQYF. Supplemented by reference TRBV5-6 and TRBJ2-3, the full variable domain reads DAGVTQSPTHLIKTRGQQVTLRCSPKSGHDTVSWYQQALGQGPQFIFQYYEEEERQRGNFPDRFSGHQFPNYSSELNVNALLLGDSALYLCASSPADWADTQYFGPGTRLTVL.

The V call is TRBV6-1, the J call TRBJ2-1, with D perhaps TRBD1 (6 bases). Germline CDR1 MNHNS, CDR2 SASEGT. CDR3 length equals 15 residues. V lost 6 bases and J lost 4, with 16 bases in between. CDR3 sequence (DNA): TGTGCCAGCAGCGTCGACAGGAATCCTTACAATGAGCAGTTCTTC. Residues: CASSVDRNPYNEQFF.

The CDR3 region is CAISFREREREQFF. The CDR3 nucleotides read TGTGCCATCAGTTTCCGGGAGCGGGAGAGGGAGCAGTTCTTC. The rearrangement links TRBV10-3 to TRBJ2-1; 8 bases match TRBD2. The trim removed 5 bases at V and 10 bases at J, leaving 10 bases unmatched. CDR1 and CDR2 (germline): ENHRY, SYGVKD. The CDR3 is made up of 14 amino acids.

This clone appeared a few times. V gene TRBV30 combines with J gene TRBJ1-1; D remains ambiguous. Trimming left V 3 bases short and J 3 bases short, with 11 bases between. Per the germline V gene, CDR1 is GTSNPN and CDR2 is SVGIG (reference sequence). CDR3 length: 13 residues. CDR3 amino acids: CAWRTGIYTEAFF. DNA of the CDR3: TGTGCCTGGAGAACGGGGATTTACACTGAAGCTTTCTTT. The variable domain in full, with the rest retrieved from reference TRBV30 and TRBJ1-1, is SQTIHQWPATLVQPVGSPLSLECTVEGTSNPNLYWYRQAAGRGLQLLFYSVGIGQISSEVPQNLSASRPQDRQFILSSKKLLLSDSGFYLCAWRTGIYTEAFFGQGTRLTVV.

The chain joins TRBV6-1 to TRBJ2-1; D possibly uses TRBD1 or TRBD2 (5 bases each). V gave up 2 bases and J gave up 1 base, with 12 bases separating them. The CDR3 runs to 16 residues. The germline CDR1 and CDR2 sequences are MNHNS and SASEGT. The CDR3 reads CASSERGPFSYNEQFF. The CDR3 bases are TGTGCCAGCAGTGAAAGGGGACCGTTTTCCTACAATGAGCAGTTCTTC.

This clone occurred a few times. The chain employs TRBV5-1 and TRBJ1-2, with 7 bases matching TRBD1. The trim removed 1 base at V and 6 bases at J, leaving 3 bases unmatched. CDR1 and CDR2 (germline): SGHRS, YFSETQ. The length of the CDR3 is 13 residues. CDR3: CASSLQGTDGYTF. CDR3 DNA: TGCGCCAGCAGCTTGCAGGGGACAGATGGCTACACCTTC.

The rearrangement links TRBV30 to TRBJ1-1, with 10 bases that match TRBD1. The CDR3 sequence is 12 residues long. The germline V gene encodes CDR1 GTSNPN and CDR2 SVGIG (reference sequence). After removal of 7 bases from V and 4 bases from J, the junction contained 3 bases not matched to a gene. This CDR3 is CASDRGGTEAFF. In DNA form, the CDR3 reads TGTGCCTCGGACAGGGGGGGCACTGAAGCTTTCTTT. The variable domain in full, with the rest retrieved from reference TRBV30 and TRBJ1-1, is SQTIHQWPATLVQPVGSPLSLECTVEGTSNPNLYWYRQAAGRGLQLLFYSVGIGQISSEVPQNLSASRPQDRQFILSSKKLLLSDSGFYLCASDRGGTEAFFGQGTRLTVV.

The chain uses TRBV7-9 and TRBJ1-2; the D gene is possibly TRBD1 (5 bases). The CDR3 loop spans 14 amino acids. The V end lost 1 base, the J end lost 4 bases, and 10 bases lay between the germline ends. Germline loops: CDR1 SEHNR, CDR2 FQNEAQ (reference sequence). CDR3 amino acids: CASSLVGEGYGYTF. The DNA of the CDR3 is TGTGCCAGCAGCTTAGTGGGGGAAGGCTATGGCTACACCTTC.

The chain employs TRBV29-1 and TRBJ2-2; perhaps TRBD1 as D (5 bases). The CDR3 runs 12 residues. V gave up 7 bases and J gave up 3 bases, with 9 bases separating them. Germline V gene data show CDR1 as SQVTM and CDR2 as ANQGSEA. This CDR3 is CSAGMDTGELFF. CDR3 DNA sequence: TGCAGCGCAGGGATGGACACCGGGGAGCTGTTTTTT.